This T cell receptor beta chain was captured in a study of T cells in localized non-small cell lung cancer. Findings and caveats of the study: Tumor showed lower T cell clonality than uninvolved adjacent lung, where it was highest. Tumor samples were not multi-region, leaving intratumor heterogeneity unexcluded.

Some clones are missing from TCRdb's copy, which holds only in-frame ones; the method was immunoSEQ multiplex PCR. The sample has approximately 50,000 clones, roughly nine tenths seen once. Germline CDR1 MNHNY, CDR2 SVGAGI (reference sequence). The CDR3 has 13 residues. The junction had 6 bases not matched to a gene; V was cut back by 7 bases and J by 7 bases. About this clone itself: Its cognate antigen is unknown.

Here the sequenced sample was PBMCs, taken before any cancer treatment. This receptor was taken from a man aged 35 to 70 with stage II lung adenocarcinoma. This chain joins TRBV6-6 and TRBJ1-5; 8 bases are a match to TRBD1. The CDR3: CASTTTGDQPQHF. For the CDR3, the DNA is TGTGCCAGCACCACGACAGGGGACCAGCCCCAGCATTTT.